The text below deals with one TCR beta chain. J lost 6 bases, V lost 5 bases, and 7 bases had no gene match. The germline V gene has CDR1 MNHEY and CDR2 SVGAGI. The CDR3 sequence is 14 residues long. This entry is derived from a study of blood T cell repertoires in COVID-19. Libraries were prepared by immunoSEQ multiplex PCR; TCRdb keeps only in-frame clonotypes and omits some of them. The table lists approximately 63,000 clones, roughly 87% of them singletons. V usage is TRBV6-5 and J usage is TRBJ2-7; 10 nucleotides match TRBD1. This clonotype was obtained from an elderly man in a cohort sampled during active COVID-19. Sequencing used peripheral blood. CDR3 loop: CASSPGTGVLEQYF. The CDR3 DNA sequence: TGTGCCAGCAGTCCCGGGACAGGGGTACTCGAGCAGTACTTC.